This T cell receptor (beta chain) appears in the sequencing data of a study of regulatory dendritic cells for organ transplantation (dated by TCRdb to about 2017). For the wider study: Monocytes were cultured with vitamin D3 on days 0 and 4 and with IL-10 on day 4 to generate regulatory dendritic cells. On day 6, LPS was added to the DC cultures to test how the DCs responded to a strong maturation-inducing agent. The TCRbeta repertoires of sorted naive and memory CD4+ and CD8+ T cells were sequenced before and after allostimulation with regulatory or mature dendritic cells. Overall study results and their limits: Of the resting subsets, the one holding the most alloreactive TCR clonotypes was memory CD8+ T cells. Highly diverse repertoires were observed in naive CD4+ and CD8+ T cells, whereas lower diversity was observed in memory cells, and the most oligoclonal repertoires were found in memory CD8+ cells. Only a couple of subjects were sequenced, and considerable between-individual heterogeneity in the alloreactive memory CD8+ T cell pool was noted by the authors. In both subjects, allostimulation led to expansion of memory CD8+ clones, though the expansion induced by regulatory dendritic cells appeared to be more limited than that induced by mature dendritic cells.

Sorted T cell subsets were CFSE-labeled and co-cultured for 4 to 6 days with allogeneic regulatory or mature dendritic cells at a 1:10 DC:T ratio. FACS was used to sort CD4+ or CD8+ cells into naive T cells (CD45RA+) and memory T cells (CD45RO+). T cells for TCR sequencing came from two healthy control subjects. The Qiagen DNeasy Blood & Tissue Kit was used for extraction of genomic DNA. CDR1 is given as MNHEY and CDR2 as SVGAGI, both from the germline V gene. The junction shows trimming of 3 bases on V and 11 bases on J, plus 10 bases between the germline ends. The CDR3 runs 11 amino acids, cysteine and phenylalanine included. Only CDR3 DNA remains: 33 bases, in frame from the first base. Notes on this clone: Its antigen remains unidentified. No base quality information exists; no much larger clone differs at one position.

A multiplexed two-step PCR with Vbeta-specific forward primers and Jbeta-specific reverse primers was used to amplify the TCRbeta CDR3 regions. Through the immunoSEQ service, TCRbeta libraries were sequenced on an Illumina instrument. In the paper's pipeline: IMGT annotation was used to assign V, D and J genes, and synthetic CDR3 analogues were used to correct the counts for multiplex PCR bias. Repertoire clonality was computed in the immunoSEQ Analyzer as one minus normalized Shannon entropy. Whether a clone counted as expanded was decided by Fisher's exact test with Benjamini-Hochberg false discovery rate control and a two-tailed cutoff of P<0.01. TCRdb re-hosts the immuneACCESS table, in-frame sequences only. Its copies lack some clones; in the studies checked, an unresolved V gene accounts for under half of them, and the cause for the rest is not known. Clone size and the V and J calls come from that table; the DNA yielded D and trimming. For this sample there are roughly 23,000 clones; roughly 85% appear just once. The ten largest clones capture about 0.25% of the sample.

The receptor's source is a human donor in good health. Sequencing was done on a sample of naive CD4+ T cells from blood cultured with dendritic cells. What this sample's cell subset or site label stands for: CD45RA+ naive T cells. The chain couples TRBV6-5 to TRBJ1-1, and TRBD1 may be the D gene, going by 5 matching bases. The CDR3: CASSYGAAAFF. The nucleotide sequence reads as follows: TGTGCCAGCAGTTATGGGGCCGCGGCTTTCTTT.